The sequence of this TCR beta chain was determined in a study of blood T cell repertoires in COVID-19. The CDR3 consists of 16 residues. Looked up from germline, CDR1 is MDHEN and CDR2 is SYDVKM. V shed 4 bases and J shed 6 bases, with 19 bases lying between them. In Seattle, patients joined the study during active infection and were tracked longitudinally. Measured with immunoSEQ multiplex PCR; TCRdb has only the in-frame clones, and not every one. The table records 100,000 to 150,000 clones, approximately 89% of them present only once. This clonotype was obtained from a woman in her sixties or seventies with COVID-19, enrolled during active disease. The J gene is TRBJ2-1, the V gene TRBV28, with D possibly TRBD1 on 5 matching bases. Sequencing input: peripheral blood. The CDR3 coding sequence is TGTGCCAGCAGTTCCCCGGCAGGGTCCTCAATCAATGAGCAGTTCTTC. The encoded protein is CASSSPAGSSINEQFF. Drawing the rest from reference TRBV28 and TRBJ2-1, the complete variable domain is DVKVTQSSRYLVKRTGEKVFLECVQDMDHENMFWYRQDPGLGLRLIYFSYDVKMKEKGDIPEGYSVSREKKERFSLILESASTNQTSMYLCASSSPAGSSINEQFFGPGTRLTVL.